This T cell receptor beta chain is from a study of cytomegalovirus exposure and HLA in healthy donors (dated by TCRdb to 2016 to 2017). Regarding the complete study: According to an earlier analysis of several hundred of the donors, about 170 million T cells yielded 100 million or so unique TCR beta sequences and around 300 Gb of sequence data. Approximately 300 gigabases of sequencing data and about 92 million unique TCR sequences made up an early release that covered around 640 HLA-typed donors. Of the roughly 400 genotyped donors, approximately 80% were placed in the genetic ancestry cluster associated with self-reported Caucasian donors. The study was designed to test whether signatures of past pathogen exposure could be identified by cataloging public T cell receptors. The study profiled the T cell repertoires of hundreds of subjects by immunosequencing and related them to cytomegalovirus serostatus. Along with the roughly 700-subject first cohort, a separate validation cohort of roughly 110 different subjects was used. High-throughput TCR immunosequencing, statistical association of individual TCRs with disease status, and machine learning were combined to predict cytomegalovirus infection status. A later analysis re-examined previously published TCR beta repertoires from roughly 650 donors and added high-resolution HLA genotyping to investigate patterns of TCR occurrence. In the later analysis, no new phenotypic data were used to find candidate immune exposures; instead, reliance was placed on TCR beta sequences and their occurrence across donors. An earlier analysis of 587 of the donors used high-throughput TCR beta sequencing to judge whether each TCR beta V gene segment behaved as functional or pseudogenic. Donor age, sex, ethnicity and CMV serostatus were compiled together with the repertoire data. In a later genetic analysis, genome-wide SNP genotypes for about 55% of the roughly 670 donors were used, and that subset was treated as a discovery cohort. Every repertoire in the discovery cohort had been generated on one and the same sequencing platform. HLA typing included class I and class II loci at four-digit resolution. The number of donors typed differed by locus, with roughly 629-640 for A, B, C, DRB1 and DQB1, more than 500 for DQA1, 600 to 610 for DPA1, and some 470 for DPB1. About five DR-DQ haplotypes were treated as single units for association and clustering because of strong linkage in the cohort. On average, around 240,000 unique TCR beta nucleotide sequences were sequenced per donor among some 430 genotyped donors of the cohort, with approximately 18% of those sequences being non-productive. Study-level results and caveats: The study gave a list of 150 to 200 TCR beta chains associated with cytomegalovirus. CMV serostatus was the only immune exposure information available for the cohort. A cluster of highly shared sequence variants was judged likely to be a technical artifact of the sequencing pipeline. Because HLA typing was missing for some donors at each locus, association tests included only the typed subset. The classifier was reported to diagnose cytomegalovirus status with high specificity and sensitivity in both the original cohort and the validation cohort. A few of the identified cytomegalovirus-associated TCR beta chains were confirmed in vitro to be specific for cytomegalovirus antigens. In a later analysis, HLA-associated TCR beta chains showed more clonal expansion and lower generation probabilities than non-associated chains that were equally common. In a later analysis, most CMV-associated TCR beta chains were found to appear HLA-restricted, with HLA associations seemingly driven largely by CMV exposure. The cohort was sequenced for TCR beta chains only, and without alpha or paired-chain data the features that could be detected were limited. A later genetic analysis reported fewer N-insertions in productive TCRs among donors in an Asian-associated ancestry cluster than the roughly 700-donor mean. The authors suggested that the approach could potentially be extended to other disease states and immunological phenotypes. Specific HLA alleles were associated with about 17,000 TCR beta sequences at a false discovery rate of 0.05 in a later analysis. Assigning TCR associations to individual alleles was difficult when HLA alleles, especially DR and DQ, strongly co-occurred. Broadly in line with IMGT annotations, most TCR beta V segments showed up in productive rearrangements about 87% or about 30% of the time in an earlier analysis of 450 to 600 of the donors. A further reported finding was that TCR beta sequences accurately predicted the HLA-A and HLA-B alleles for most subjects in the first cohort. In a later analysis, TCR association rates were found to vary across HLA loci, with the most associated TCRs seen for DRB1 alleles and the fewest for HLA-C alleles. Across donors, most TCR sequences were observed very rarely, whereas some public TCRs were present in many individuals. Correlated functional status among segregating V segments might reflect linkage disequilibrium, but an unknown experimental factor could not be ruled out. V-gene and J-gene trimming of TCR beta chains was associated with a missense DCLRE1C variant in a later genetic analysis, and the association was replicated in an independent cohort. Some IMGT-functional V segments, including TRBV6-2 and TRBV6-3, could not be told apart with the 87-base-pair reads, so those segments were excluded. Because counts were too low, seventeen rarely observed V segments, including chromosome 9 orphons, were excluded from the earlier analysis of 587 of the donors. Roughly uniform sequencing depth across donors was assumed in presence/absence analyses, although this assumption may not hold. In a later analysis, several top co-occurrence clusters were reported to appear linked to parvovirus B19, influenza, CMV and Epstein-Barr virus.

Concerning this clone itself: What this receptor recognizes is not known. Qualities for individual bases were not recorded, and no much larger clone is one base off.

From the germline V gene, CDR1 is ENHRY and CDR2 is SYGVKD. V is reduced by 5 bases and J by 7 bases, leaving a spacing of 18 bases between them. Spanning cysteine to phenylalanine, the CDR3 consists of 15 amino acids. The sequence is cut down to CDR3 DNA, 45 bases in frame from base 1. The library relied on the immunoSEQ multiplex PCR assay. The multiplex PCR relied on a mix of 60 forward primers for TCR Vbeta segments and 13 reverse primers for TCR Jbeta segments. The CDR3 region of rearranged TCR beta genes was amplified from genomic DNA with a multiplex PCR assay. The amplified TCR beta libraries were sequenced on the Illumina HiSeq System as 87-base-pair reads. Regarding the original processing steps: A later analysis counted approximately 74 million unique TCR beta chains across the 550 to 700 repertoires, and 9 million to 14 million of these chains were shared by at least two donors. To remove PCR and sequencing errors, raw reads were error-corrected and collapsed into unique sequences using a nearest-neighbor algorithm that merged closely related sequences. Alignment of CDR3 sequences to IMGT reference sequences was used to assign V, D and J gene segments. For a sequence to be retained, at least a six-nucleotide match to both a V gene segment and a J gene segment was required. A rearrangement counted as productive if the CDR3 had no stop codons and remained in frame with V and J, and every other rearrangement counted as non-productive. CDR3 was defined by IMGT convention, running from the second conserved V-encoded cysteine to the conserved J-encoded phenylalanine. The earlier analysis of about 570 of the donors excluded any sequence lacking an unambiguous match to a single V gene segment. In an earlier analysis of approximately 560 of the donors, a V segment was called functional when productive rearrangements were above 56.7%, and segregating when the standard deviation between donors exceeded 5%. To diagnose cytomegalovirus status from the catalog of TCR beta chain sequences, a statistical classification framework was built. In a later analysis, V and J genes were assigned by comparing TCR nucleotide sequences against IMGT/GENE-DB human TR gene sequences. In a later analysis, CDR3 sequences and most-parsimonious VDJ recombination scenarios were assigned using the TCRdist pipeline. In a later analysis, every TCR beta chain was defined by the combination of its CDR3 amino acid sequence and its V-gene family, and reads without a unique V-gene family were dropped. A later analysis removed 592 highly shared, low-generation-probability nucleotide sequences to deal with suspected cross-contamination and a sequencing artifact. A later analysis calculated a clonal expansion index for each public chain from normalized within-repertoire ranks of inferred template counts. Generation probabilities in a later analysis came from a VDJ recombination model fitted to out-of-frame rearrangements, and those results were checked against IGoR. In a later analysis, hypergeometric tests were used to score TCR-TCR, TCR-HLA and TCR-CMV co-occurrence, with a repertoire-size bias correction applied to TCR pairs. False discovery rates were estimated in a later analysis by permuting HLA or CMV assignments 20 times. A later analysis grouped co-occurring TCRs with DBSCAN, adding TCRdist sequence similarity when clustering within HLA-allele-positive subsets. Repertoires with fewer than 30,000 or more than 120,000 public chains, plus five repertoires with anomalous nucleotide sharing, were excluded from co-occurrence clustering. TCRdb took this table from immuneACCESS and kept in-frame rearrangements with V and J called. Such tables lack part of the clones; where checked against another copy, unresolved V genes explain under half of the gap, and the rest is unexplained. V and J calls and clone size are as listed in that table; D and trimming were resolved from the DNA. This sample lists around 150,000 clones; roughly 80% were detected once. The ten top clones hold around 3.9% of the sample.

The cohort was made up of 500 to 800 healthy bone marrow donors. At the time of sampling, every cohort member was nominally healthy, though immune exposures that went unrecorded were likely present. The donor was CMV seropositive and was included in the group of approximately 300 seropositive cohort members. Every donor gave a peripheral blood sample, and the peripheral blood mononuclear cells from that sample were used for TCR beta sequencing. The Qiagen DNeasy Blood Extraction Kit was used to extract genomic DNA from the blood cell samples. The receptor was isolated from a middle-aged man in good health and CMV-seropositive. The V and J segments used are TRBV10-3 and TRBJ1-5, with TRBD1 tentatively as D gene (5 bases match). Specimen: PBMCs. The nucleotide sequence reads TGTGCCATCAGTCCACATACGGACACCCTCCAGCCCCAGCATTTT. Its protein reads: CAISPHTDTLQPQHF.